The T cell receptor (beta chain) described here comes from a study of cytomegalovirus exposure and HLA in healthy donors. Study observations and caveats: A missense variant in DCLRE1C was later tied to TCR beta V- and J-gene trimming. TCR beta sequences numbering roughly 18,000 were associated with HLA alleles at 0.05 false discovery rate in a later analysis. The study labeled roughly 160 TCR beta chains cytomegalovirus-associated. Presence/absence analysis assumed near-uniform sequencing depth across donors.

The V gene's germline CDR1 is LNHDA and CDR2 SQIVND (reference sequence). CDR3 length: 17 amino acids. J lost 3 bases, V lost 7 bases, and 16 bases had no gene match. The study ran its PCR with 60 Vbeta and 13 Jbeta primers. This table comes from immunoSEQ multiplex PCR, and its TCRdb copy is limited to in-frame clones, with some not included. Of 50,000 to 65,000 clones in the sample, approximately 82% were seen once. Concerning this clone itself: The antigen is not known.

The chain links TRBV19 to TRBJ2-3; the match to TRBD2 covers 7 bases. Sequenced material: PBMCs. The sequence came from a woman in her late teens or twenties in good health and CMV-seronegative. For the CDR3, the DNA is TGTGCCAGTACCTCATACCCACCCGGGAGGAAAACAGATACGCAGTATTTT. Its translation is CASTSYPPGRKTDTQYF.